The rows below give T cell receptor beta chains drawn from one sample of a study of graft-versus-host responses after intestinal transplantation. The assay was immunoSEQ multiplex PCR, and TCRdb's table has in-frame clones only and misses some. The sample yields tens of thousands of clones, roughly 84% seen once. The antigens of these receptors remain unknown. The sample consisted of unstimulated CD8+ T cells sorted from spleen or lymph node cells, taken before transplant. These receptor sequences come from a human donor who was the organ donor for an intestinal transplant. The CDR3 runs from the conserved cysteine through the conserved F or W. A D gene is named only where the DNA matches it firmly. The size entry is marked missing in some rows and otherwise reads once, few, many or a size class.

-	TRBV19	TRBJ2-7	TRBD1	CASSADPETGGLYF	TGTGCCAGTAGTGCCGACCCCGAGACAGGGGGCCTGTACTTC
-	TRBV6-1	TRBJ1-1	-	CASSEWTRAEAFF	TGTGCCAGCAGTGAATGGACCAGGGCGGAAGCTTTCTTT
-	TRBV29-1	TRBJ1-1	-	CSAGKGFTEAFF	TGCAGCGCAGGGAAGGGGTTCACTGAAGCTTTCTTT
-	TRBV5-6	TRBJ1-1	-	CASSFRGAPDTEAFF	TGTGCCAGCAGCTTTCGGGGGGCTCCCGACACTGAAGCTTTCTTT
-	TRBV7-9	TRBJ1-1	-	CASSPTGRSGNTEAFF	TGTGCCAGCAGCCCGACAGGCCGCTCGGGGAACACTGAAGCTTTCTTT
-	TRBV5-1	TRBJ2-7	-	CASSLYRAFFDYEQYF	TGCGCCAGCAGCCTATACAGGGCGTTCTTTGACTACGAGCAGTACTTC
-	TRBV4-2	TRBJ2-1	-	CASSQEAGSSYNEQFF	TGTGCCAGCAGCCAAGAAGCAGGGAGCTCCTACAATGAGCAGTTCTTC
-	TRBV5-6	TRBJ2-7	TRBD1	CASSLVGGQGDEQYF	TGTGCCAGCAGCTTGGTTGGGGGACAGGGGGACGAGCAGTACTTC
once	TRBV7-2	TRBJ2-7	-	CASSLVLYEQYF	TGTGCCAGCAGCTTAGTTCTCTACGAGCAGTACTTC
-	TRBV27	TRBJ2-1	TRBD2	CASSPWGLAREEQFF	TGTGCCAGCAGTCCCTGGGGACTAGCCCGGGAGGAGCAGTTCTTC
-	TRBV5-1	TRBJ1-2	-	CASSLADAGANYGYTF	TGCGCCAGCAGCTTGGCCGATGCGGGGGCGAACTATGGCTACACCTTC
-	TRBV13	TRBJ1-1	-	CASSLRGGNTEAFF	TGTGCCAGCAGCTTGAGGGGGGGTAACACTGAAGCTTTCTTT
-	TRBV6-5	TRBJ2-1	-	CASSYSNSYNEQFF	TGTGCCAGCAGTTACTCCAACAGCTACAATGAGCAGTTCTTC
medium-sized	TRBV7-9	TRBJ2-1	-	CASSLYTGPGDEQFF	TGTGCCAGCAGCTTATACACAGGGCCTGGCGATGAGCAGTTCTTC
once	TRBV4-1	TRBJ2-3	TRBD2	CASSPDFKRGTRDTQYF	TGCGCCAGCAGCCCAGATTTCAAGCGGGGTACCAGGGATACGCAGTATTTT
few	TRBV6-6	TRBJ1-5	-	CAADTADSNQPQHF	TGTGCCGCTGATACAGCAGATAGCAATCAGCCCCAGCATTTT
-	TRBV7-2	TRBJ1-5	-	CASSFLTDNQPQHF	TGTGCCAGCAGCTTCCTGACAGACAATCAGCCCCAGCATTTT
-	TRBV27	TRBJ2-3	TRBD1	CASTGTAQWGTQYF	TGTGCCAGCACAGGGACAGCCCAATGGGGTACGCAGTATTTT
once	TRBV4-1	TRBJ2-3	-	CASSQIEDTQYF	TGCGCCAGCAGCCAGATAGAAGATACGCAGTATTTT
-	TRBV5-1	TRBJ1-4	-	CASSSGTDGTNEKLFF	TGCGCCAGCAGCTCGGGGACGGATGGAACTAATGAAAAACTGTTTTTT
-	TRBV7-6	TRBJ1-1	-	CASSRGGTGDTEAFF	TGTGCCAGCAGCCGGGGGGGTACCGGAGACACTGAAGCTTTCTTT
-	TRBV27	TRBJ1-1	-	CASSLGDYYTEAFF	TGTGCCAGCAGTTTGGGAGATTATTACACTGAAGCTTTCTTT
-	TRBV4-2	TRBJ1-1	-	CASSQGQSGAIF	TGTGCCAGCAGCCAAGGACAGTCGGGGGCGATCTTT
-	TRBV7-3	TRBJ2-1	-	CASSLLRTPSYNEQFF	TGTGCCAGCAGCTTATTACGGACACCATCCTACAATGAGCAGTTCTTC
-	TRBV2	TRBJ1-1	-	CASWPFLLGGGTEAFF	TGTGCCAGCTGGCCCTTCCTCCTAGGGGGTGGCACTGAAGCTTTCTTT
-	TRBV6-6	TRBJ2-5	-	CASSIGTDQETQYF	TGTGCCAGCAGCATTGGGACTGATCAAGAGACCCAGTACTTC
-	TRBV5-5	TRBJ1-5	-	CASSLDAGGGSNQPQHF	TGTGCCAGCAGCTTGGACGCGGGCGGGGGGTCTAATCAGCCCCAGCATTTT
-	TRBV7-9	TRBJ1-2	-	CASSTQGHGYTF	TGTGCCAGCAGCACACAGGGTCATGGCTACACCTTC
-	TRBV28	TRBJ2-7	-	CASTHAYGSYEQYF	TGTGCCAGCACCCACGCGTACGGATCCTACGAGCAGTACTTC
-	TRBV5-1	TRBJ1-3	-	CASSLVGQLPNSGGNTIYF	TGCGCCAGCAGCTTGGTAGGGCAGCTCCCCAACTCTGGTGGAAACACCATATATTTT
-	TRBV2	TRBJ1-2	-	CASSEAQDYGYTF	TGTGCCAGCAGTGAAGCGCAGGACTATGGCTACACCTTC
-	TRBV7-3	TRBJ2-3	TRBD2	CASSLKNSGGDTDTQYF	TGTGCCAGCAGCTTAAAAAATAGCGGGGGCGACACAGATACGCAGTATTTT
-	TRBV30	TRBJ1-1	-	CAWSVMGGTEAFF	TGTGCCTGGAGTGTAATGGGCGGGACTGAAGCTTTCTTT
-	TRBV6-1	TRBJ2-7	-	CASSGWREQYF	TGTGCCAGCAGTGGGTGGCGCGAGCAGTACTTC
-	TRBV29-1	TRBJ2-1	-	CSTLLPIHRNEQFF	TGCAGCACCCTACTACCAATTCACCGCAATGAGCAGTTCTTC
-	TRBV9	TRBJ2-3	-	CASSTSGVPDTQYF	TGTGCCAGCAGCACATCAGGGGTCCCAGATACGCAGTATTTT
once	TRBV6-1	TRBJ1-1	-	CASSLDLNTEAFF	TGTGCCAGCAGCCTCGACCTGAACACTGAAGCTTTCTTT
-	TRBV6-6	TRBJ2-7	-	CASRKWGVYEQYF	TGTGCCAGCCGTAAGTGGGGGGTCTACGAGCAGTACTTC
-	TRBV6-1	TRBJ1-1	TRBD1	CASSESPGQLKPEAFF	TGTGCCAGCAGTGAATCCCCGGGACAGTTAAAACCTGAAGCTTTCTTT
-	TRBV4-1	TRBJ1-4	TRBD1	CASSQEMTGSGTNEKLFF	TGCGCCAGCAGCCAGGAAATGACAGGGAGCGGCACTAATGAAAAACTGTTTTTT
-	TRBV6-4	TRBJ2-3	TRBD2	CASSDSTSGGADTQYF	TGTGCCAGCAGTGACTCGACTAGCGGGGGGGCAGATACGCAGTATTTT
once	TRBV11-2	TRBJ1-5	-	CASSLDSGDLNQPQHF	TGTGCCAGCAGCTTAGATTCAGGGGACCTCAATCAGCCCCAGCATTTT